These T cell receptor beta chains were read from a single sample in a study of blood T cell repertoires in COVID-19. Sequenced by immunoSEQ multiplex PCR; TCRdb stores in-frame clones only, minus some. The sample has just over 650,000 clones, 90% seen once. What was sequenced was peripheral blood. The receptors derive from a young woman with acute or convalescent COVID-19. Each CDR3 is given with its conserved first and last residue. Fields, in order: J gene, clone size, V gene, D gene, CDR3 protein, CDR3 DNA. The D gene is left open where the match is weak. Not every row has a clone size; where given, it reads once, few, many or a size class.

J gene: TRBJ1-4; clone size: NA; V gene: TRBV13; D gene: TRBD1; CDR3 protein: CASSSITGGLGEKLFF; CDR3 DNA: TGTGCCAGCAGCTCGATCACAGGGGGCCTGGGTGAAAAACTGTTTTTT
J gene: TRBJ2-7; clone size: NA; V gene: TRBV10-3; D gene: TRBD1; CDR3 protein: CAISEGTGGVTKGQYF; CDR3 DNA: TGTGCCATCAGTGAAGGGACAGGGGGAGTAACTAAGGGGCAGTACTTC
J gene: TRBJ1-1; clone size: once; V gene: TRBV30; D gene: TRBD1; CDR3 protein: CAWSGNRGNTEAFF; CDR3 DNA: TGTGCCTGGAGTGGGAACAGGGGTAACACTGAAGCTTTCTTT
J gene: TRBJ1-2; clone size: NA; V gene: TRBV12-3/TRBV12-4; D gene: NA; CDR3 protein: CASSFHTNYGYTF; CDR3 DNA: TGTGCCAGCAGTTTCCACACAAACTATGGCTACACCTTC
J gene: TRBJ2-3; clone size: NA; V gene: TRBV5-1; D gene: TRBD2; CDR3 protein: CASKYRSGGTDTQYF; CDR3 DNA: TGCGCCAGCAAGTACCGAAGCGGGGGCACAGATACGCAGTATTTT
J gene: TRBJ2-7; clone size: NA; V gene: TRBV5-5; D gene: NA; CDR3 protein: CASRDSSSYEQYF; CDR3 DNA: TGTGCCAGCAGGGACAGCAGCTCCTACGAGCAGTACTTC
J gene: TRBJ1-1; clone size: NA; V gene: TRBV7-2; D gene: NA; CDR3 protein: CASSLVPQNTEAFF; CDR3 DNA: TGTGCCAGCAGCTTAGTCCCCCAGAACACTGAAGCTTTCTTT
J gene: TRBJ2-7; clone size: NA; V gene: TRBV27; D gene: NA; CDR3 protein: CASSPLTGPYEQYF; CDR3 DNA: TGTGCCAGCAGTCCGTTGACAGGACCCTACGAGCAGTACTTC
J gene: TRBJ1-4; clone size: NA; V gene: TRBV3-1/TRBV3-2; D gene: TRBD1; CDR3 protein: CASSTDRGIEKLFF; CDR3 DNA: TGTGCCAGCAGCACGGACAGGGGCATTGAAAAACTGTTTTTT
J gene: TRBJ1-1; clone size: once; V gene: TRBV11-2; D gene: NA; CDR3 protein: CASSASVGNTEAFF; CDR3 DNA: TGTGCCAGCAGCGCCAGCGTAGGGAACACTGAAGCTTTCTTT
J gene: TRBJ1-1; clone size: NA; V gene: TRBV28; D gene: NA; CDR3 protein: CASTSRGSTEAFF; CDR3 DNA: TGTGCCAGCACATCGAGGGGGAGCACTGAAGCTTTCTTT
J gene: TRBJ1-6; clone size: NA; V gene: TRBV18; D gene: TRBD1; CDR3 protein: CASSAGGTVNSPLHF; CDR3 DNA: TGTGCCAGCTCGGCGGGGGGGACAGTCAATTCACCCCTCCACTTT
J gene: TRBJ2-2; clone size: NA; V gene: TRBV5-6; D gene: NA; CDR3 protein: CASSLVRYSNTGELFF; CDR3 DNA: TGTGCCAGCAGCTTGGTGCGGTATTCGAACACCGGGGAGCTGTTTTTT
J gene: TRBJ2-2; clone size: NA; V gene: TRBV11-2; D gene: TRBD2; CDR3 protein: CASSPGGATGELFF; CDR3 DNA: TGTGCCAGCAGCCCCGGGGGGGCCACCGGGGAGCTGTTTTTT
J gene: TRBJ2-3; clone size: NA; V gene: TRBV20-1; D gene: NA; CDR3 protein: CSATDGGTQYF; CDR3 DNA: TGCAGTGCAACTGATGGGGGGACGCAGTATTTT
J gene: TRBJ2-1; clone size: NA; V gene: TRBV14; D gene: TRBD2; CDR3 protein: CASSGVAGYYNEQFF; CDR3 DNA: TGTGCCAGCAGTGGGGTAGCGGGGTACTACAATGAGCAGTTCTTC
J gene: TRBJ1-2; clone size: once; V gene: TRBV14; D gene: NA; CDR3 protein: CASSQDGGFTPSNYGYTF; CDR3 DNA: TGTGCCAGCAGCCAAGATGGGGGCTTTACCCCCTCTAACTATGGCTACACCTTC
J gene: TRBJ1-2; clone size: NA; V gene: TRBV12-5; D gene: NA; CDR3 protein: CASGLAKVGGPYYGYTF; CDR3 DNA: TGTGCTAGTGGTTTGGCCAAAGTGGGGGGGCCTTACTATGGCTACACCTTC
J gene: TRBJ1-2; clone size: once; V gene: TRBV6-5; D gene: TRBD1; CDR3 protein: CASKTPGQDYGYTF; CDR3 DNA: TGTGCCAGCAAAACCCCGGGACAGGATTATGGCTACACCTTC
J gene: TRBJ2-2; clone size: NA; V gene: TRBV11-3; D gene: NA; CDR3 protein: CASSLSRGELFF; CDR3 DNA: TGTGCCAGCAGCTTAAGCCGTGGGGAGCTGTTTTTT
J gene: TRBJ1-2; clone size: NA; V gene: TRBV5-1; D gene: TRBD1; CDR3 protein: CASSLNRGIYGYTF; CDR3 DNA: TGCGCCAGCAGCTTAAACAGGGGAATCTATGGCTACACCTTC
J gene: TRBJ1-6; clone size: few; V gene: TRBV5-1; D gene: TRBD1; CDR3 protein: CASSLAGQGPSPLHF; CDR3 DNA: TGCGCCAGCAGCTTGGCGGGACAGGGACCTTCACCCCTCCACTTT
J gene: TRBJ1-1; clone size: NA; V gene: TRBV18; D gene: TRBD1; CDR3 protein: CASSPGGTGRVNTEAFF; CDR3 DNA: TGTGCCAGCTCACCGGGGGGGACAGGGAGGGTGAACACTGAAGCTTTCTTT